These 11 T cell receptor beta chains originate from one sample sequenced in a study of cytomegalovirus exposure and HLA in healthy donors. Produced via immunoSEQ multiplex PCR; TCRdb's table is partial and in-frame only. The top ten hold more than 2.5% of the sample, which has more than 140,000 clones, 85% to 90% seen once. The source material was PBMCs. These receptor sequences come from a woman under 30 in good health and CMV-seropositive.

This clone turned up a few times. The CDR3 DNA follows: TGTGCCAGCAGTTTAAGAGGGGAGGGCTACGAGCAGTACTTC. This gives the protein CASSLRGEGYEQYF. This rearrangement joins TRBV27 to TRBJ2-7; 7 nucleotides align to TRBD2. CDR1 is MNHEY and CDR2 is SMNVEV in the germline V gene (reference sequence). V lost 2 bases and J lost 3; bases outside the gene matches: 4. The CDR3 has 14 amino acids.

The chain combines TRBV30 with TRBJ1-2; D may be TRBD1 (6 bases). This CDR3 spans 14 amino acids. CDR1 GTSNPN and CDR2 SVGIG come from the germline V gene (reference sequence). Trimming took 3 bases from V and 4 from J, leaving 15 bases between them. CDR3 nucleotide sequence: TGTGCCTGGAGCTCAGGGGTATCAAGCTATGGCTACACCTTC. It translates to CAWSSGVSSYGYTF.

The chain employs TRBV11-3 and TRBJ2-5; D gene unclear. This CDR3 has 12 residues. CDR1 and CDR2 from the germline V gene are SGHNT and YENEEA. V was pared by 5 bases and J by 8 bases, with 12 bases between. CDR3 DNA sequence: TGTGCCAGCAGCCCACGAGGTGAAACCCAGTACTTC. It specifies CASSPRGETQYF.

The V and J genes are TRBV5-1 and TRBJ1-2; D call uncertain. Germline V gene sequence: CDR1 SGHRS, CDR2 YFSETQ. V was pared by 6 bases and J by 4 bases, with 13 bases between. The CDR3 sequence is 13 residues long. CDR3 region: CASTLSEGYGYTF. The DNA of the CDR3 is TGCGCCAGCACCTTAAGTGAGGGCTATGGCTACACCTTC.

This chain connects TRBV30 to TRBJ2-7, with 11 bases matching TRBD1. After removal of 3 bases from V and 3 bases from J, the junction contained 7 bases not matched to a gene. The CDR3 is 15 amino acids. Germline lookup yields CDR1 GTSNPN and CDR2 SVGIG (reference sequence). CDR3 loop: CAWRSPGQGVYEQYF. CDR3 bases: TGTGCCTGGAGGTCCCCGGGACAGGGGGTCTACGAGCAGTACTTC. Complete variable domain (other parts from reference TRBV30 and TRBJ2-7): SQTIHQWPATLVQPVGSPLSLECTVEGTSNPNLYWYRQAAGRGLQLLFYSVGIGQISSEVPQNLSASRPQDRQFILSSKKLLLSDSGFYLCAWRSPGQGVYEQYFGPGTRLTVT.

V is TRBV11-3 and J is TRBJ2-7, with 10 bases aligning to TRBD2. The V segment lost 0 bases and the J segment 3 bases; nucleotides outside the gene matches: 5. This CDR3 has 16 amino acids. Germline assignment: CDR1 SGHNT and CDR2 YENEEA. The CDR3 DNA reads as TGTGCCAGCAGCTTAGACCCGGGACTAGCGAACTACGAGCAGTACTTC. Residues: CASSLDPGLANYEQYF. Looking up the rest from reference TRBV11-3 and TRBJ2-7 gives the full variable domain: EAGVVQSPRYKIIEKKQPVAFWCNPISGHNTLYWYLQNLGQGPELLIRYENEEAVDDSQLPKDRFSAERLKGVDSTLKIQPAELGDSAVYLCASSLDPGLANYEQYFGPGTRLTVT.

The V call is TRBV9, the J call TRBJ2-1; 8 bases align to TRBD2. Per the germline V gene, CDR1 is SGDLS and CDR2 is YYNGEE. With V trimmed by 2 bases and J by 5 bases, 15 bases remained unmatched. The CDR3 is 18 residues long. The CDR3 sequence is CASSVSPGDLAGNNEQFF. Here the CDR3 DNA reads TGTGCCAGCAGCGTTTCCCCAGGGGATTTAGCGGGAAACAATGAGCAGTTCTTC.

This rearrangement joins TRBV19 to TRBJ2-5; 8 bases are shared with TRBD1. The V gene end was trimmed by 4 bases and the J gene end by 3 bases; junction bases not matched to a gene: 10. This CDR3 comprises 16 residues. Germline V CDR1 and CDR2: LNHDA, SQIVND (reference sequence). The CDR3 is CASSTGGQGFEETQYF. The CDR3 bases are TGTGCCAGTAGTACCGGCGGACAGGGTTTCGAAGAGACCCAGTACTTC. The full variable domain, in which reference TRBV19 and TRBJ2-5 provide the parts outside the CDR3, is DGGITQSPKYLFRKEGQNVTLSCEQNLNHDAMYWYRQDPGQGLRLIYYSQIVNDFQKGDIAEGYSVSREKKESFPLTVTSAQKNPTAFYLCASSTGGQGFEETQYFGPGTRLLVL.

Concerning this clone itself: The junction does not match germline at one end; this may be a read error. This CDR3 reads CASSLDSIAYNEQFF. The CDR3 bases are TGCGCCAGCAGTTTGGACAGTATAGCCTACAATGAGCAGTTCTTC. The chain uses TRBV5-1 and TRBJ2-1; the D gene is possibly TRBD1 (6 bases). Looked up from germline, CDR1 is SGHRS and CDR2 is YFSETQ. The CDR3 runs 15 residues.

This CDR3 reads CASSDPDRGVYEQYF. The CDR3 nucleotides read TGCGCCAGCAGCGACCCGGACAGGGGGGTCTACGAGCAGTACTTC. This chain joins TRBV5-1 and TRBJ2-7, with 10 bases identical to TRBD1. The CDR3 spans 15 residues. Germline assignment: CDR1 SGHRS and CDR2 YFSETQ. J gave up 3 bases and V 4 bases, and 7 bases lay outside the gene matches.

The V gene is TRBV11-2, the J gene TRBJ2-5; D possibly corresponds to TRBD1 (6 bases). The CDR3 has 14 residues. V was clipped by 3 bases and J by 7 bases, with 15 bases between them. Germline CDR1 is SGHAT and CDR2 is FQNNGV. In nucleotides, the CDR3 is TGTGCCAGCAGCTTGACCCCAGGGGACGGGACCCAGTACTTC. Translating gives CASSLTPGDGTQYF.